This record looks at one T cell receptor beta chain sequence and its context. The antigen is undetermined. This specimen comes from a study of post-analysis software for immune sequencing data. Built from TCR beta cDNA, the libraries had unique molecular identifiers in them. Via MiXCR, TCRdb re-called the PCR reads, giving one row per CDR3 protein. The sample shows about 820,000 distinct CDR3 sequences, roughly 50% of them seen only once. The germline gives CDR1 SEHNR, CDR2 FQNEAQ (reference sequence). V shed 4 bases, J shed 4 bases, and the junction held 5 bases outside the gene matches. This CDR3 is built from 15 residues. Study findings and constraints: Patients carried roughly 5 TRBV segments more frequently than controls did, and TRBV5-6, TRBV5-1 and TRBV20-1 were among them.

This chain connects TRBV7-9 to TRBJ2-3, with TRBD2 matching over 10 bases. Sequences were obtained from blood. This receptor was taken from a girl aged 5-17 years with multiple sclerosis. The CDR3 bases are TGTGCCAGCAGCTCTAGCGGGGGCCAGTCAGATACGCAGTATTTT. This codes for CASSSSGGQSDTQYF.